The 10 T cell receptor beta chains below all came from one sample that was sequenced in a study of identical twins. MiXCR, run by TCRdb on the 5' RACE reads, gives a single entry per CDR3 protein. The sample holds some 590,000 distinct CDR3 sequences, 7.5% to 10% seen once. The sample also formed part of further work on yellow fever vaccine responses in identical twins.

Sequencing was performed on PBMCs. The receptors come from a woman aged 18-29 years in good health.

This clonotype came up a few times. The gene calls are TRBV11-2 and TRBJ2-5; D tentatively reads TRBD1 or TRBD2 (5 bases each). CDR1 and CDR2 from the germline V gene are SGHAT and FQNNGV. The CDR3 runs to 16 residues. Trimming shortened V by 1 base and J by 4 bases, and 16 bases separated the two germline ends. The CDR3 DNA reads TGTGCCAGCAGCTTAGTTGGGACCACCCGGTCAGAGACCCAGTACTTC. Translation gives CASSLVGTTRSETQYF.

This clonotype was seen many times. V and J are TRBV12-3 or TRBV12-4 and TRBJ2-5, with D possibly TRBD1 on 6 matching bases. The CDR3 totals 13 residues. The ends were cut back, 10 bases at V and 3 bases at J, with 15 bases in the middle. CDR3 amino acids: CATLGDKEETQYF. In DNA form, the CDR3 reads TGTGCCACCCTCGGGGACAAAGAAGAGACCCAGTACTTC.

The sample holds many counts of this clonotype. This sequence joins TRBV6-1 and TRBJ1-4; unclear D gene. CDR3 length equals 11 residues. Germline V gene data show CDR1 as MNHNS and CDR2 as SASEGT. Trimming took 4 bases from V and 13 from J, leaving 10 bases between them. CDR3 sequence: CASSGGPILFF. CDR3 nucleotides: TGTGCCAGCAGTGGCGGACCGATACTGTTTTTT.

The sample holds many counts of this clonotype. The rearrangement joins TRBV27 to TRBJ2-1; the D is unclear. Germline V lookup: CDR1 MNHEY, CDR2 SMNVEV (reference sequence). Trimming took off 7 bases at V and 2 bases at J, with 18 bases between the two ends. This CDR3 has 16 residues. CDR3 bases: TGTGCCAGCACCCCCCAGTTTGGGCCCACCTACAATGAGCAGTTCTTC. Its protein is CASTPQFGPTYNEQFF.

The J gene is TRBJ2-7, the V gene TRBV4-3; 13 bases line up with TRBD2. Germline CDR1 reads LGHNA; CDR2 reads YSLEER. The V gene end was trimmed by 0 bases and the J gene end by 4 bases; junction bases not matched to a gene: 15. The CDR3 runs to 20 residues. The DNA of the CDR3 is TGCGCCAGCAGCCAAGAGTTAGATTACGGACTAGCGGGAGATCCTTACGAGCAGTACTTC. Amino acids: CASSQELDYGLAGDPYEQYF.

This clonotype was seen ten or more times. The V gene is TRBV28, the J gene TRBJ1-4; possible D gene TRBD1, 6 bases. The germline V gene encodes CDR1 MDHEN and CDR2 SYDVKM. Trimming took off 7 bases at V and 7 bases at J, with 16 bases between the two ends. The CDR3 runs to 14 residues. This chain's CDR3 is CASTSTGTGEKLFF. The DNA of the CDR3 is TGTGCCAGCACCAGTACAGGGACGGGTGAAAAACTGTTTTTT.

The chain has TRBV20-1 and TRBJ2-1; no definite D call. The V and J ends lost 2 bases and 6 bases respectively, with 5 bases between them. The germline CDR1 and CDR2 sequences are DFQATT and SNEGSKA (reference sequence). This CDR3 region has 11 residues. The CDR3 DNA follows: TGCAGTGCTAGAAAGGGCAATGAGCAGTTCTTC. Its protein is CSARKGNEQFF.

This clonotype appeared a few times. J is TRBJ2-1 and V is TRBV24-1, with D possibly being TRBD2 (5 bases). V was trimmed by 4 bases and J by 7 bases, leaving 16 bases between them. The CDR3 extends over 15 amino acids. The V gene's germline CDR1 is KGHDR and CDR2 SFDVKD. CDR3 in amino acids: CATSEASSGGNEQFF. In DNA, the CDR3 is TGTGCCACCAGTGAGGCTTCCAGCGGAGGAAATGAGCAGTTCTTC.

There are a few counts of this clonotype. The chain combines TRBV12-3 or TRBV12-4 with TRBJ2-3; 9 positions match TRBD1. The CDR3 has 18 residues. The V and J ends lost 6 bases and 4 bases, in that order; junction bases with no gene match: 17. The chain's CDR3 is CASSDRGTGGPLADTQYF. For the CDR3, the DNA is TGTGCCAGCAGCGATCGCGGAACAGGGGGCCCCCTCGCAGATACGCAGTATTTT.

The V and J genes are TRBV20-1 and TRBJ1-2, with 7 positions matching TRBD1. Germline CDR1 and CDR2: DFQATT and SNEGSKA (reference sequence). The CDR3 is made up of 16 amino acids. V was clipped by 1 base and J by 6 bases; unmatched bases: 14. CDR3 sequence reads: CSARGGTAVFKDGYTF. In DNA form, the CDR3 reads TGCAGTGCTAGAGGCGGGACAGCTGTCTTTAAGGATGGCTACACCTTC.